This TCR beta chain was found in a study of cytomegalovirus exposure and HLA in healthy donors. Amplification used 60 Vbeta primers and 13 Jbeta primers. This table comes from immunoSEQ multiplex PCR, and its TCRdb copy is limited to in-frame clones, with some not included. The sample lists about 140,000 clones, 75% to 85% occurring once. As for this clone: Its antigen remains unknown.

Overall study results and limits: In a later analysis, TCR association rates varied by HLA locus: DRB1 most, HLA-C fewest. Most sequenced TCRs were rare (though some public TCRs occurred in many donors). A later analysis found that most CMV-associated TCR beta chains appeared HLA-restricted.

This TCR was recovered from a man aged 45-60 years in good health and CMV-seronegative. Input material: PBMCs.

The CDR3 region is CASSQVATSGDEQFF. CDR3 DNA: TGTGCCAGCAGCCAAGTAGCGACTAGCGGGGATGAGCAGTTCTTC. The chain recombines TRBV4-2 with TRBJ2-1; 11 bases are shared with TRBD2. The CDR3 extends over 15 amino acids. Germline-derived CDR1 and CDR2 are LGHNA and YNFKEQ. V dropped 1 base and J dropped 8; count of bases not matched to a gene: 4.